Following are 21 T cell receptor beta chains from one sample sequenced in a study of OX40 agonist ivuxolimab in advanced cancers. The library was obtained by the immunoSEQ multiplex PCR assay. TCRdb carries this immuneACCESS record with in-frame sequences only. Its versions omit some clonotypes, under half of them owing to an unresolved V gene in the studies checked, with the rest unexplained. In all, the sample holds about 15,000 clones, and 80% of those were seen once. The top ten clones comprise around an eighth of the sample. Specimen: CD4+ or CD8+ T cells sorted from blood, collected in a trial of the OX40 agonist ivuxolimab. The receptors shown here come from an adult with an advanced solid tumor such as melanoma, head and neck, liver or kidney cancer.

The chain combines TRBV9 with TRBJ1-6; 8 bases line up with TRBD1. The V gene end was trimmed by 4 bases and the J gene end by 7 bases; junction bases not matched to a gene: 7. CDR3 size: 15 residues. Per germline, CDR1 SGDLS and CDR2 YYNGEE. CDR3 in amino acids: CASSSGGQGNSPLHF. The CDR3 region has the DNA TGTGCCAGCAGCTCCGGAGGACAGGGAAATTCACCCCTCCACTTT.

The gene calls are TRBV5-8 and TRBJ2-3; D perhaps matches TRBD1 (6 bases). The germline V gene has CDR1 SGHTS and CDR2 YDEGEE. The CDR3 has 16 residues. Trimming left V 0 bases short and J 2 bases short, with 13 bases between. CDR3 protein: CASSLAGQGITDTQYF. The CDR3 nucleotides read TGTGCCAGCAGCTTGGCCGGTCAGGGGATCACAGATACGCAGTATTTT.

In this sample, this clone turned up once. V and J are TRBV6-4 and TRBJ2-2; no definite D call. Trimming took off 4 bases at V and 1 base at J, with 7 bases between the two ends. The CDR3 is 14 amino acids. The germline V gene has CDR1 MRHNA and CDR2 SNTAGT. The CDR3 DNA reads TGTGCCAGCAGTGCACAAGGGAACACCGGGGAGCTGTTTTTT. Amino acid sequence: CASSAQGNTGELFF.

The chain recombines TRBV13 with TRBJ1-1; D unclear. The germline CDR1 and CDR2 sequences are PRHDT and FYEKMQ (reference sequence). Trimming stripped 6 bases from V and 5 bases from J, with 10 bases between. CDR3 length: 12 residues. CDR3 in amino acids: CASSQIRTEAFF. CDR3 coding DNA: TGTGCCAGCAGTCAAATAAGGACTGAAGCTTTCTTT. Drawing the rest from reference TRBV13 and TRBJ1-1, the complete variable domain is AAGVIQSPRHLIKEKRETATLKCYPIPRHDTVYWYQQGPGQDPQFLISFYEKMQSDKGSIPDRFSAQQFSDYHSELNMSSLELGDSALYFCASSQIRTEAFFGQGTRLTVV.

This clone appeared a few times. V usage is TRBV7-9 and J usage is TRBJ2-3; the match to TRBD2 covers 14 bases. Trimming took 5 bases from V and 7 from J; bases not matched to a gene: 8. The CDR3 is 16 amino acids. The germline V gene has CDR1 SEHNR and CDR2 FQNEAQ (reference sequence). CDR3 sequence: CASSPTSGRGKNTQYF. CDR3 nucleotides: TGTGCCAGCAGCCCGACTAGCGGGAGGGGAAAAAATACGCAGTATTTT.

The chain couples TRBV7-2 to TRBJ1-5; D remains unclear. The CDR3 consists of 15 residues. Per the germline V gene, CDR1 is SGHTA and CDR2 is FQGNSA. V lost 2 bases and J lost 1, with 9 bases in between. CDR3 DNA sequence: TGTGCCAGCAGCTTATTTCACGGGAGCAATCAGCCCCAGCATTTT. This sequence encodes CASSLFHGSNQPQHF.

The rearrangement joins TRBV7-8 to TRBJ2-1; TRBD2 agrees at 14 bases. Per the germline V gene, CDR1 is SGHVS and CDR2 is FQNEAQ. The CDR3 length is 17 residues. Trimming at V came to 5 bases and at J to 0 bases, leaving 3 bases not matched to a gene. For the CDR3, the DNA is TGTGCCAGCAGCCCTGGACTAGCGGGAGGCTCCTACAATGAGCAGTTCTTC. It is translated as CASSPGLAGGSYNEQFF. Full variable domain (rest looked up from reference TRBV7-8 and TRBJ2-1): GAGVSQSPRYKVAKRGQDVALRCDPISGHVSLFWYQQALGQGPEFLTYFQNEAQLDKSGLPSDRFFAERPEGSVSTLKIQRTQQEDSAVYLCASSPGLAGGSYNEQFFGPGTRLTVL.

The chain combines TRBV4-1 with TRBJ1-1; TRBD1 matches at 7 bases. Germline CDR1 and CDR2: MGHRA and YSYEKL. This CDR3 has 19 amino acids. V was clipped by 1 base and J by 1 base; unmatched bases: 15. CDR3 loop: CASSQVLGGLRLGNTEAFF. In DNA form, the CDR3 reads TGCGCCAGCAGCCAAGTGTTAGGGGGCTTACGTTTGGGGAACACTGAAGCTTTCTTT.

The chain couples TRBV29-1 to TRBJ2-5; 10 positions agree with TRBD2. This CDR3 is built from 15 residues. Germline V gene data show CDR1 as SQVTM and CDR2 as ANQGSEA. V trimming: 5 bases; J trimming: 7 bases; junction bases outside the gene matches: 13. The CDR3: CSVIPRGLASGTQYF. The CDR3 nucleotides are TGCAGCGTTATTCCGAGGGGACTAGCGTCGGGGACCCAGTACTTC.

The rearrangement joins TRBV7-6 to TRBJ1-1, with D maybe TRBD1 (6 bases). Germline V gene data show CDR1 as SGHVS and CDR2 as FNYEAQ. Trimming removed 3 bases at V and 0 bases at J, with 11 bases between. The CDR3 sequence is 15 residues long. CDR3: CASSLAGVMNTEAFF. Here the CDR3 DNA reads TGTGCCAGCAGCTTGGCAGGGGTCATGAACACTGAAGCTTTCTTT.

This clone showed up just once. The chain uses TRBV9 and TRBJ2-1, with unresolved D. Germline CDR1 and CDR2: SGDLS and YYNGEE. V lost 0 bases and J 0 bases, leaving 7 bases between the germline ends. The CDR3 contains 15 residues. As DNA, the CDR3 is TGTGCCAGCAGCGTAGATGTAAGCTCCTACAATGAGCAGTTCTTC. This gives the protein CASSVDVSSYNEQFF.

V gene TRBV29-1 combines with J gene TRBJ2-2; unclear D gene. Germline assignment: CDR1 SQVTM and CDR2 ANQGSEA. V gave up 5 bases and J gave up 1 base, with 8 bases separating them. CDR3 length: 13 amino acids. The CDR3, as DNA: TGCAGCGTTCACGGGCTGAACACCGGGGAGCTGTTTTTT. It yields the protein CSVHGLNTGELFF.

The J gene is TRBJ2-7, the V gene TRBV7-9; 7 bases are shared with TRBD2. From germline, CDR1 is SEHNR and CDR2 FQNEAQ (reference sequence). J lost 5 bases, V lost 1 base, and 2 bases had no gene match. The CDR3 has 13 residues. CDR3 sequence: CASSLDGGDEQYF. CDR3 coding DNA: TGTGCCAGCAGCTTAGATGGGGGGGACGAGCAGTACTTC.

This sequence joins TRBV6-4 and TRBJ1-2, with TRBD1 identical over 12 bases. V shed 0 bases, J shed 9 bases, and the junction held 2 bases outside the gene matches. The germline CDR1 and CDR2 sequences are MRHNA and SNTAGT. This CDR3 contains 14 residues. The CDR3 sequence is CASSDSGQGASYTF. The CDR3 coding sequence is TGTGCCAGCAGTGACTCGGGACAGGGGGCGAGCTACACCTTC.

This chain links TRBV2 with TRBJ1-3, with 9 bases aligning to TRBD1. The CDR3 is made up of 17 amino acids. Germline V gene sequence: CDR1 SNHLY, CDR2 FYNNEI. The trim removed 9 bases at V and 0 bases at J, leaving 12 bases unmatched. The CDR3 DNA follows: TGTGCCAGAAGACTGGCGGGACAGGGAGTCTCTGGAAACACCATATATTTT. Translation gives CARRLAGQGVSGNTIYF.

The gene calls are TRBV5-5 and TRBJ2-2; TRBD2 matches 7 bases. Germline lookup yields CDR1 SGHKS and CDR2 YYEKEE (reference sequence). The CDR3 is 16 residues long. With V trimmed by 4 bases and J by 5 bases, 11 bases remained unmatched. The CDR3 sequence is CASSAYPGLPTGELFF. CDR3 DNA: TGTGCCAGCAGCGCATATCCGGGACTACCGACCGGGGAGCTGTTTTTT.

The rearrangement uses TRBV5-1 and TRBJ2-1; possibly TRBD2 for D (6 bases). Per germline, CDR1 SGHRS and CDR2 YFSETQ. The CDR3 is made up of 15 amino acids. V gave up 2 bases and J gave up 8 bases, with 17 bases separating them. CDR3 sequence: CASSFTPGGGDEQFF. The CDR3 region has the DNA TGCGCCAGCAGCTTCACTCCCGGGGGAGGCGATGAGCAGTTCTTC. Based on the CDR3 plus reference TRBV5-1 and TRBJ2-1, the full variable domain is KAGVTQTPRYLIKTRGQQVTLSCSPISGHRSVSWYQQTPGQGLQFLFEYFSETQRNKGNFPGRFSGRQFSNSRSEMNVSTLELGDSALYLCASSFTPGGGDEQFFGPGTRLTVL.

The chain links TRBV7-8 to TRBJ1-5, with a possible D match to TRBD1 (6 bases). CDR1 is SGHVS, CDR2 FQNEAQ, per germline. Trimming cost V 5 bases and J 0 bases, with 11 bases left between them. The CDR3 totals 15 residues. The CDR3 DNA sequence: TGTGCCAGCAGCCCGGGACATAATAGCAATCAGCCCCAGCATTTT. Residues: CASSPGHNSNQPQHF.

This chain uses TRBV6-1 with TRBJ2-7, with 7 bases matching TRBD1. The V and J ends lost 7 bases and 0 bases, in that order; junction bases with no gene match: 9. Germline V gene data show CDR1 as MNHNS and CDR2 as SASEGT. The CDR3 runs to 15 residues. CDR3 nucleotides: TGTGCCAGCACCAAGACAGGGCAAAGCTCCTACGAGCAGTACTTC. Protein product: CASTKTGQSSYEQYF.

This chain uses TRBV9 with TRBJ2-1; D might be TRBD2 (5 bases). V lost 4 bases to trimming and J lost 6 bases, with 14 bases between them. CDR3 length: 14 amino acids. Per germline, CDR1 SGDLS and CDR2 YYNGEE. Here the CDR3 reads CASSTSGNLNEQFF. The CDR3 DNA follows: TGTGCCAGCAGCACCTCCGGGAATCTCAATGAGCAGTTCTTC.

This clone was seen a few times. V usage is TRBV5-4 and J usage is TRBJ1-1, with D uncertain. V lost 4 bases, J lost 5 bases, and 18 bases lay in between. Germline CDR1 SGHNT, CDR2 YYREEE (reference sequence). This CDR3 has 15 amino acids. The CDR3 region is CASSLLAVTITEAFF. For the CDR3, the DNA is TGTGCCAGCAGCCTCTTAGCGGTAACTATTACTGAAGCTTTCTTT.